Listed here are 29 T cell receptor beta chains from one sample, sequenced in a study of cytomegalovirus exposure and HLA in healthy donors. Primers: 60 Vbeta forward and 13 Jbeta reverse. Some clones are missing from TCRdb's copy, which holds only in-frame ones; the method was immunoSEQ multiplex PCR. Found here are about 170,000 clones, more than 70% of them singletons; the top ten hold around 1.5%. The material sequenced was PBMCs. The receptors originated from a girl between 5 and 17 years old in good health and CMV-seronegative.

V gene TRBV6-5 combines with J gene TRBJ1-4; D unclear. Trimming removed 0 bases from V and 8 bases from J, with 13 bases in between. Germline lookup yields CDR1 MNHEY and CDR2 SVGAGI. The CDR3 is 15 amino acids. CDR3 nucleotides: TGTGCCAGCAGTTACTCAGCGGGAGATCACGAAAAACTGTTTTTT. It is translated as CASSYSAGDHEKLFF.

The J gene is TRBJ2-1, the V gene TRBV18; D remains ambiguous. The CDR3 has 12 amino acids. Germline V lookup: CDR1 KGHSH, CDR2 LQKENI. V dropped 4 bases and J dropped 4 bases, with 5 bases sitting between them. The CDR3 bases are TGTGCCAGCTCACAGACATACAATGAGCAGTTCTTC. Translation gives CASSQTYNEQFF.

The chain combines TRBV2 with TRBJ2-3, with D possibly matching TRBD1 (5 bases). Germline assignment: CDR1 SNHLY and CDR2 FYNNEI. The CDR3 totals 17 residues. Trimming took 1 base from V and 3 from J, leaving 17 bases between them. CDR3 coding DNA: TGTGCCAGCAGTGAAGGGGGTCCAGGGCAGGGTACAGATACGCAGTATTTT. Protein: CASSEGGPGQGTDTQYF.

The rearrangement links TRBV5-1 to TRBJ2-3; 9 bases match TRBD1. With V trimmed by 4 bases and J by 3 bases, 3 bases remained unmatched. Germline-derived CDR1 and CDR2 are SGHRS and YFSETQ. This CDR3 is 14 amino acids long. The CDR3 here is CASSPGQGTDTQYF. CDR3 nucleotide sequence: TGCGCCAGCAGCCCTGGACAGGGGACAGATACGCAGTATTTT.

Here the CDR3 DNA reads TGTGCCAGCAGCCTACCGCCTGGAAACATTCAGTACTTC. This codes for CASSLPPGNIQYF. The chain uses TRBV7-2 and TRBJ2-4; D ambiguous. This CDR3 is 13 amino acids long. The germline CDR1 and CDR2 sequences are SGHTA and FQGNSA. V was pared by 5 bases and J by 6 bases, with 11 bases between.

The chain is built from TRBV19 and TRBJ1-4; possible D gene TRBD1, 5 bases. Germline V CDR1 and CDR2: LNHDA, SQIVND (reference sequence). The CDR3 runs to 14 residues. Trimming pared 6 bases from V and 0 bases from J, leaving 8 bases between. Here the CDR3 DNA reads TGTGCCAGTAGCCGACAGTCAACTAATGAAAAACTGTTTTTT. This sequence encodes CASSRQSTNEKLFF.

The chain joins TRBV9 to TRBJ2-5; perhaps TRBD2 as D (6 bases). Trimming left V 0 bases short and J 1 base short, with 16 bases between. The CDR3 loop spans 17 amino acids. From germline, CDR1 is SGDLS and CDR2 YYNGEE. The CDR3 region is CASSVGGGGSIQETQYF. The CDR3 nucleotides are TGTGCCAGCAGCGTAGGAGGTGGAGGGTCCATCCAAGAGACCCAGTACTTC.

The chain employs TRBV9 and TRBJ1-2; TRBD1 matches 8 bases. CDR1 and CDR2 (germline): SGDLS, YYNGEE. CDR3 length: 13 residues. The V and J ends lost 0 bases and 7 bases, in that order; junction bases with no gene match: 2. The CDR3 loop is CASSVGTGFGYTF. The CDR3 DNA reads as TGTGCCAGCAGCGTAGGGACAGGGTTTGGCTACACCTTC.

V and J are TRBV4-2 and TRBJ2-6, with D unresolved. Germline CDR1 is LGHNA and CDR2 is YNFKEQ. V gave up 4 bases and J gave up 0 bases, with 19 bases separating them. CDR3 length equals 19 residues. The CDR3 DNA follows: TGTGCCAGCAGCCCCCGATCGACTTCTCCGGGCTCTGGGGCCAACGTCCTGACTTTC. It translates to CASSPRSTSPGSGANVLTF.

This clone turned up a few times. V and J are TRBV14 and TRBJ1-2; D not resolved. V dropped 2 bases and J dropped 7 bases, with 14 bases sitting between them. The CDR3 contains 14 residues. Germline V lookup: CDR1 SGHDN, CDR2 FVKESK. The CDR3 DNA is TGTGCCAGCAGCCAATTGGCGGGGTTGAGTGGCTACACCTTC. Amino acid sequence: CASSQLAGLSGYTF.

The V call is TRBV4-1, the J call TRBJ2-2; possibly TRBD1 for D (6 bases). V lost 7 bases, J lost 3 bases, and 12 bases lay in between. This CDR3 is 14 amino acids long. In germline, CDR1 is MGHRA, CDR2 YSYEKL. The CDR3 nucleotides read TGCGCCAGCACGGCGGCAGGGGACACCGGGGAGCTGTTTTTT. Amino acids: CASTAAGDTGELFF.

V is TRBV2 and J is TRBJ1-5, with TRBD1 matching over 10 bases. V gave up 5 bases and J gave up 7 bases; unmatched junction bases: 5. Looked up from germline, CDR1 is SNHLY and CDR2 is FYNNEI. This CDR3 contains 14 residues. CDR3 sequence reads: CASSKGQGGQPQHF. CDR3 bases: TGTGCCAGCAGTAAAGGACAGGGGGGACAGCCCCAGCATTTT.

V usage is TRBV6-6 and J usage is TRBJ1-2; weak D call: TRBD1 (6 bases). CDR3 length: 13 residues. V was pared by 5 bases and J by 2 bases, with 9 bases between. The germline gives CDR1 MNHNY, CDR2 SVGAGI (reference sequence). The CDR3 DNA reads TGTGCCAGCAGTCCTACAGGGAACTATGGCTACACCTTC. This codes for CASSPTGNYGYTF.

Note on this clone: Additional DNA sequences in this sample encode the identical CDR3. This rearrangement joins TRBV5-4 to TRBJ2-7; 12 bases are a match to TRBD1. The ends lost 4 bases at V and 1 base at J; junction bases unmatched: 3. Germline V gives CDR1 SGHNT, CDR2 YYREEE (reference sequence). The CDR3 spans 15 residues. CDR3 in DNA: TGTGCCAGCAGCATGGGACAGGGGGCTTCCTACGAGCAGTACTTC. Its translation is CASSMGQGASYEQYF.

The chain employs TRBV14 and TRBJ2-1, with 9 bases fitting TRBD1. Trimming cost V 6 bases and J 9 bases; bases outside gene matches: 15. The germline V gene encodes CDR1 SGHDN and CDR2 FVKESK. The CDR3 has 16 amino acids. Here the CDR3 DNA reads TGTGCCAGCAGTACCCATCCGGGACAGGGTGGGGTTGAGCAGTTCTTC. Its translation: CASSTHPGQGGVEQFF.

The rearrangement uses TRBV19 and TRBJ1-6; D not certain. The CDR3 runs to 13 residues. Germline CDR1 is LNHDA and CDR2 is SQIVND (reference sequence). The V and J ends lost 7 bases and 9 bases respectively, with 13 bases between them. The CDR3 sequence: CASTSPGSSPLHF. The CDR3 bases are TGTGCCAGTACTTCGCCGGGTAGTTCACCCCTCCACTTT.

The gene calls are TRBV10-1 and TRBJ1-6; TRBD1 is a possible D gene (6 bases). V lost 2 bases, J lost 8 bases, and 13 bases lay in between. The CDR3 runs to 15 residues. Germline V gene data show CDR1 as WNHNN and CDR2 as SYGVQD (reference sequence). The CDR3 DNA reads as TGCGCCAGCAGTGAGGAACAGGGACCATATTCACCCCTCCACTTT. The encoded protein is CASSEEQGPYSPLHF.

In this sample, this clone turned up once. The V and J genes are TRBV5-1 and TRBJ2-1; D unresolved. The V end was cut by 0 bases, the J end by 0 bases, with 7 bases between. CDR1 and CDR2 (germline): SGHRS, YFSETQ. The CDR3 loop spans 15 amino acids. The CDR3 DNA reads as TGCGCCAGCAGCTTGGACTCAAGCTCCTACAATGAGCAGTTCTTC. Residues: CASSLDSSSYNEQFF.

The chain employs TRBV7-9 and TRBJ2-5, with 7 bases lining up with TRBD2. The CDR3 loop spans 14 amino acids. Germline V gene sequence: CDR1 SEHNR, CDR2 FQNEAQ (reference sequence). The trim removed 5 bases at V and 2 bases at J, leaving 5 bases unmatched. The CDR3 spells CASSVGGVQETQYF. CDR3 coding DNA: TGTGCCAGCAGCGTGGGAGGGGTTCAAGAGACCCAGTACTTC.

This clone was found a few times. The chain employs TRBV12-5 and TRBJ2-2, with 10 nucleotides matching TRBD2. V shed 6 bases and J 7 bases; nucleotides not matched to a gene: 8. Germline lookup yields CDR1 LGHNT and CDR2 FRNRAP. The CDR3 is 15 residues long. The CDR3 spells CASGQAGGQFGELFF. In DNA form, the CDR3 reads TGTGCTAGTGGCCAAGCGGGGGGGCAATTCGGGGAGCTGTTTTTT.

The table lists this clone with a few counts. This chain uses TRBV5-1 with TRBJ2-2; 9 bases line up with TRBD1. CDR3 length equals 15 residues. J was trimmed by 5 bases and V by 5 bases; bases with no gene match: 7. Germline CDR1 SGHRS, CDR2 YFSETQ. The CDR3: CASSPGTGLTGELFF. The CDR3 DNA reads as TGCGCCAGCAGTCCAGGGACAGGGTTAACCGGGGAGCTGTTTTTT.

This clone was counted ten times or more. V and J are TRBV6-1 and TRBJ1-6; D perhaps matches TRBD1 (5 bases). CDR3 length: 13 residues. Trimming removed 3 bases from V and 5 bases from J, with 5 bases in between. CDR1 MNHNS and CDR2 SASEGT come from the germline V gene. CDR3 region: CASSDRDNSPLHF. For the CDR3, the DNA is TGTGCCAGCAGTGACAGGGATAATTCACCCCTCCACTTT.

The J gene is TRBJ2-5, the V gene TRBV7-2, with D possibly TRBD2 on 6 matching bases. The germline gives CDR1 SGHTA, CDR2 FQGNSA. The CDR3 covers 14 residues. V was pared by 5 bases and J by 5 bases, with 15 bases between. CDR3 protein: CASSPNGGMETQYF. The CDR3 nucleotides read TGTGCCAGCAGCCCAAACGGGGGTATGGAGACCCAGTACTTC.

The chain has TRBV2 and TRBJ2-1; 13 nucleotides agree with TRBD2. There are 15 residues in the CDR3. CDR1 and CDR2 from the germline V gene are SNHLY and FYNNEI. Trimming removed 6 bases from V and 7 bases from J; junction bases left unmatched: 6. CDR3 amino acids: CASRPTSGGDNEQFF. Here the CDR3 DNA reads TGTGCCAGCAGACCTACTAGCGGGGGGGATAATGAGCAGTTCTTC. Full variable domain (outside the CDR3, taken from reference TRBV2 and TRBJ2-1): EPEVTQTPSHQVTQMGQEVILRCVPISNHLYFYWYRQILGQKVEFLVSFYNNEISEKSEIFDDQFSVERPDGSNFTLKIRSTKLEDSAMYFCASRPTSGGDNEQFFGPGTRLTVL.

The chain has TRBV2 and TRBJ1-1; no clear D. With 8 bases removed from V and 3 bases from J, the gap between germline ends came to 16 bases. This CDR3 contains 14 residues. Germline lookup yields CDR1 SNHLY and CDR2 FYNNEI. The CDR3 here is CASLDGVGYTEAFF. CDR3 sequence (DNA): TGTGCCAGCCTGGACGGGGTGGGGTACACTGAAGCTTTCTTT.

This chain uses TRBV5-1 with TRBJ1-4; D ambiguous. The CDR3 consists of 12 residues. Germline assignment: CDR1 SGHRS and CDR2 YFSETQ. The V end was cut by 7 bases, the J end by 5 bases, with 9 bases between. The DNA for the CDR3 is TGCGCCAGCGGCCCCACGAATGAAAAACTGTTTTTT. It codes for CASGPTNEKLFF.

DNA of the CDR3: TGTGCCAGCAGCTTAAGTGGGGGCTCTGAAGCTTTCTTT. It translates to CASSLSGGSEAFF. The chain has TRBV7-2 and TRBJ1-1; a weak D match, TRBD1 (6 bases). Germline CDR1 reads SGHTA; CDR2 reads FQGNSA. Trimming left V 2 bases short and J 6 bases short, with 10 bases between. There are 13 residues in the CDR3.

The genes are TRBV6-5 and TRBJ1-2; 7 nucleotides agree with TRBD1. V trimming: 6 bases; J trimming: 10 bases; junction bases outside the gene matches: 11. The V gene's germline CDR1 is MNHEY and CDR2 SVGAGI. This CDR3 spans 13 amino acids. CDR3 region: CASSPQVGQPYTF. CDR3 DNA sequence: TGTGCCAGCAGCCCTCAGGTGGGACAGCCCTACACCTTC.

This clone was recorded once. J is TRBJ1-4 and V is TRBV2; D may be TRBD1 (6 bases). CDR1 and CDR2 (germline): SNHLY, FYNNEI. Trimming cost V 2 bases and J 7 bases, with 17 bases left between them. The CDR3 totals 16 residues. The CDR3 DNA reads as TGTGCCAGCAGTGAATTTGTGGACAGTATGGGTGAAAAACTGTTTTTT. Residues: CASSEFVDSMGEKLFF.